The 27 T cell receptor beta chains in this list originate from one sample, sequenced in a study of identical twins. TCRdb called the 5' RACE reads again in MiXCR, with one record for every CDR3 protein. The sample records approximately 550,000 distinct CDR3 sequences, 20% to 25% being singletons. The sample also formed part of further work on yellow fever vaccine responses in identical twins.

Input material: CD4+ T cells sorted from blood. The origin of the receptors is a woman between 18 and 29 years old in good health.

There are a few counts of this clonotype. V and J are TRBV5-1 and TRBJ1-1; TRBD1 matches at 9 bases. V lost 4 bases and J lost 8; bases outside the gene matches: 3. Germline loops: CDR1 SGHRS, CDR2 YFSETQ. The CDR3 runs to 12 residues. CDR3 amino acids: CASSGTGKEAFF. CDR3 coding DNA: TGCGCCAGCAGCGGGACAGGGAAAGAAGCTTTCTTT.

This clonotype is medium-sized by share. The V and J genes are TRBV15 and TRBJ2-7; D remains ambiguous. V was pared by 0 bases and J by 0 bases, with 15 bases between. The germline V gene encodes CDR1 LNHNV and CDR2 YYDKDF (reference sequence). This CDR3 spans 17 amino acids. The chain's CDR3 is CATSRDPSAYASYEQYF. CDR3 nucleotides: TGTGCCACCAGCAGAGACCCCTCTGCTTACGCCTCCTACGAGCAGTACTTC.

The sample holds a few counts of this clonotype. The gene calls are TRBV6-2 or TRBV6-3 and TRBJ2-2; D not certain. Trimming took 4 bases from V and 5 from J, leaving 11 bases between them. This CDR3 is built from 14 residues. The germline V gene has CDR1 MNHEY and CDR2 SVGEGT. The CDR3 bases are TGTGCCAGCAGTTGGGATGGGAAAACCGGGGAGCTGTTTTTT. This encodes CASSWDGKTGELFF.

This clonotype was counted only a few times. The rearrangement links TRBV10-3 to TRBJ2-3; TRBD1 agrees at 9 bases. V lost 3 bases, J lost 5 bases, and 9 bases stayed unmatched. Germline V gives CDR1 ENHRY, CDR2 SYGVKD. This CDR3 region has 16 residues. CDR3 in DNA: TGTGCCATCAGTGAATCCGGGACAGGGCGGGGAGATACGCAGTATTTT. It yields the protein CAISESGTGRGDTQYF.

V gene TRBV2 combines with J gene TRBJ2-5, with D perhaps given as TRBD1 or TRBD2 (6 bases each). The CDR3 loop spans 13 amino acids. V was shortened by 5 bases and J by 7 bases, with 14 bases between the two germline ends. Germline CDR1 reads SNHLY; CDR2 reads FYNNEI. The CDR3 sequence is CASSTGGLGTQYF. CDR3 in DNA: TGTGCCAGCAGTACCGGGGGCCTTGGGACCCAGTACTTC.

This clonotype was found a few times. The chain carries TRBV4-1 and TRBJ2-7; D might be TRBD2 (5 bases). Germline V gene sequence: CDR1 MGHRA, CDR2 YSYEKL. V dropped 0 bases and J dropped 6 bases, with 18 bases sitting between them. The CDR3 covers 16 residues. CDR3: CASSQDSPSTRIEQYF. In DNA form, the CDR3 reads TGCGCCAGCAGCCAAGACTCCCCCTCTACTAGAATCGAGCAGTACTTC.

This clonotype came up a few times. The chain employs TRBV5-1 and TRBJ2-2; TRBD1 or TRBD2 may be the D gene (6 bases each). The germline V gene has CDR1 SGHRS and CDR2 YFSETQ. The CDR3 sequence is 16 residues long. V dropped 1 base and J dropped 8 bases, with 18 bases sitting between them. Here the CDR3 DNA reads TGCGCCAGCAGCTTGACGTTAAACACAGGGACTGGGGAGCTGTTTTTT. Encoded protein: CASSLTLNTGTGELFF.

The table lists this clonotype with a few counts. The rearrangement links TRBV12-3 or TRBV12-4 to TRBJ2-3; weak D call: TRBD2 (5 bases). Trimming took 7 bases from V and 0 from J, leaving 14 bases between them. The CDR3 contains 15 residues. The CDR3 loop reads CASTWRLPSTDTQYF. DNA for the CDR3: TGTGCCAGCACCTGGCGACTACCTAGCACAGATACGCAGTATTTT.

The chain employs TRBV7-2 and TRBJ2-2; a weak D match, TRBD2 (6 bases). This CDR3 comprises 17 residues. Trimming stripped 5 bases from V and 2 bases from J, with 18 bases between. Germline loops: CDR1 SGHTA, CDR2 FQGNSA. DNA for the CDR3: TGTGCCAGCAGCATCCGGGCCGGGGGAGTTAACACCGGGGAGCTGTTTTTT. Residues: CASSIRAGGVNTGELFF.

The rearrangement joins TRBV11-2 to TRBJ2-1; D is unclear. Looked up from germline, CDR1 is SGHAT and CDR2 is FQNNGV. CDR3 size: 15 residues. Trimming removed 2 bases at V and 0 bases at J, with 8 bases between. The CDR3 DNA reads TGTGCCAGCAGCTTATTGATGAGCTCCTACAATGAGCAGTTCTTC. Encoded protein: CASSLLMSSYNEQFF.

The V and J genes are TRBV13 and TRBJ2-3; 7 positions match TRBD2. The CDR3 sequence is 16 residues long. After removal of 1 base from V and 2 bases from J, the junction contained 6 bases not matched to a gene. Germline CDR1 and CDR2: PRHDT and FYEKMQ (reference sequence). CDR3 in DNA: TGTGCCAGCAGCTTAGTTCTGCGGGGGAACACAGATACGCAGTATTTT. Residues: CASSLVLRGNTDTQYF.

The chain carries TRBV4-1 and TRBJ2-2; TRBD2 agrees at 10 bases. The length of the CDR3 is 16 residues. The ends lost 3 bases at V and 3 bases at J; junction bases unmatched: 4. The germline CDR1 and CDR2 sequences are MGHRA and YSYEKL. For the CDR3, the DNA is TGCGCCAGCAGCCACCCTAGCGGGAGTCACACCGGGGAGCTGTTTTTT. It translates to CASSHPSGSHTGELFF.

This clonotype was counted between two and nine times. The CDR3 loop is CASSYSGASNYGYTF. CDR3 DNA sequence: TGTGCCAGCAGTTACTCTGGAGCGTCTAACTATGGCTACACCTTC. The gene calls are TRBV6-5 and TRBJ1-2; D ambiguous. The germline V gene encodes CDR1 MNHEY and CDR2 SVGAGI. The CDR3 is 15 residues long. Trimming left V 0 bases short and J 0 bases short, with 8 bases between.

This clonotype was observed a few times. The rearrangement links TRBV4-1 to TRBJ2-1; 13 bases fit TRBD2. V lost 4 bases and J lost 5; bases outside the gene matches: 5. The germline gives CDR1 MGHRA, CDR2 YSYEKL. CDR3 length equals 16 residues. CDR3 loop: CASSRLGLAGNNEQFF. In DNA, the CDR3 is TGCGCCAGCAGCCGATTGGGACTAGCGGGGAACAATGAGCAGTTCTTC.

CDR3 sequence: CASAQTGELFF. CDR3 nucleotides: TGTGCCAGCGCCCAAACCGGGGAGCTGTTTTTT. The chain joins TRBV12-3 or TRBV12-4 to TRBJ2-2; no definite D call. The CDR3 runs to 11 residues. Trimming cost V 8 bases and J 5 bases, with 6 bases left between them.

The rearrangement links TRBV3-1 to TRBJ2-7; D gene unclear. The CDR3 spans 13 residues. V dropped 4 bases and J dropped 0 bases, with 7 bases sitting between them. Germline CDR1 and CDR2: LGHDT and YNNKEL (reference sequence). In DNA, the CDR3 is TGTGCCAGCAGCCGTCGGGCCTCCTACGAGCAGTACTTC. Its translation is CASSRRASYEQYF.

This clonotype was detected only a few times. The CDR3 is CASSQGPSGMVDTQYF. Written as DNA, the CDR3 is TGTGCCAGCAGCCAAGGTCCTAGCGGGATGGTAGATACGCAGTATTTT. The rearrangement joins TRBV3-1 to TRBJ2-3; 9 nucleotides line up with TRBD2. Germline trimming cut 1 base from V and 5 bases from J; bases unmatched to any gene: 7. The CDR3 length is 16 residues. Germline V lookup: CDR1 LGHDT, CDR2 YNNKEL (reference sequence).

The chain links TRBV24-1 to TRBJ2-2; 7 bases map to TRBD1. Per the germline V gene, CDR1 is KGHDR and CDR2 is SFDVKD. Unmatched junction bases numbered 6, after V lost 3 bases and J lost 6 bases. The CDR3 is 15 amino acids. CDR3 sequence: CATSDPRQGPGELFF. The CDR3, as DNA: TGTGCCACCAGTGATCCGCGACAGGGCCCCGGGGAGCTGTTTTTT.

The J gene is TRBJ2-5, the V gene TRBV5-1; TRBD2 matches 11 bases. Losses at the gene ends were 5 bases for V and 4 bases for J; bases not matched to a gene: 13. From germline, CDR1 is SGHRS and CDR2 YFSETQ. The CDR3 sequence is 17 residues long. The CDR3 spells CASRTSGGPFKLETQYF. CDR3 sequence (DNA): TGCGCCAGCAGAACTAGCGGGGGTCCCTTTAAATTAGAGACCCAGTACTTC.

This clonotype has a handful of counts. The rearrangement links TRBV20-1 to TRBJ2-1, with no clear D. This CDR3 is 14 amino acids long. Trimming removed 1 base from V and 5 bases from J, with 12 bases in between. Germline V CDR1 and CDR2: DFQATT, SNEGSKA (reference sequence). CDR3 nucleotide sequence: TGCAGTGCTAGAGTCGGGCGGATCAACAATGAGCAGTTCTTC. It codes for CSARVGRINNEQFF.

V gene TRBV27 combines with J gene TRBJ2-1; possible D gene TRBD2, 6 bases. The V end was cut by 8 bases, the J end by 6 bases, with 14 bases between. Germline V gives CDR1 MNHEY, CDR2 SMNVEV (reference sequence). This CDR3 has 13 residues. The CDR3 region is CASGRQGGNEQFF. CDR3 in DNA: TGTGCCAGCGGGCGCCAGGGAGGCAATGAGCAGTTCTTC.

The rearrangement joins TRBV5-1 to TRBJ2-1, with 14 nucleotides matching TRBD2. CDR3 length equals 16 residues. Germline CDR1 is SGHRS and CDR2 is YFSETQ. The V and J ends lost 3 bases and 6 bases, in that order; junction bases with no gene match: 5. This CDR3 reads CASSWTGLAGVNEQFF. In DNA, the CDR3 is TGCGCCAGCAGCTGGACGGGACTAGCGGGAGTCAATGAGCAGTTCTTC.

The chain has TRBV7-9 and TRBJ2-2; TRBD1 might be the D (5 bases). The ends were cut back, 5 bases at V and 2 bases at J, with 9 bases in the middle. CDR3 size: 14 residues. CDR1 and CDR2 from the germline V gene are SEHNR and FQNEAQ (reference sequence). For the CDR3, the DNA is TGTGCCAGCAGCCCTGGACACAACACCGGGGAGCTGTTTTTT. It is translated as CASSPGHNTGELFF. The entire variable domain, with the rest obtained from reference TRBV7-9 and TRBJ2-2, is as follows: DTGVSQNPRHKITKRGQNVTFRCDPISEHNRLYWYRQTLGQGPEFLTYFQNEAQLEKSRLLSDRFSAERPKGSFSTLEIQRTEQGDSAMYLCASSPGHNTGELFFGEGSRLTVL.

This clonotype has more than one count but fewer than ten. The chain is built from TRBV10-2 and TRBJ1-1; D is unclear. The CDR3 is 14 amino acids. The V end lost 3 bases, the J end lost 5 bases, and 13 bases lay between the germline ends. Germline V gives CDR1 WSHSY, CDR2 SAAADI. The CDR3 coding sequence is TGCGCCAGCAGTGAAGGGAGGGCGAAGACTGAAGCTTTCTTT. Encoded protein: CASSEGRAKTEAFF.

CDR3 sequence (DNA): TGTGCCAGCAGCGTGGGACTAGTCGATGAGCAGTTCTTC. Protein sequence: CASSVGLVDEQFF. The V gene is TRBV7-9, the J gene TRBJ2-1; 8 bases are shared with TRBD2. V gave up 5 bases and J gave up 8 bases; unmatched junction bases: 5. Germline CDR1 reads SEHNR; CDR2 reads FQNEAQ (reference sequence). There are 13 residues in the CDR3. Using reference TRBV7-9 and TRBJ2-1 for the parts outside the CDR3, the full variable domain is DTGVSQNPRHKITKRGQNVTFRCDPISEHNRLYWYRQTLGQGPEFLTYFQNEAQLEKSRLLSDRFSAERPKGSFSTLEIQRTEQGDSAMYLCASSVGLVDEQFFGPGTRLTVL.

The gene calls are TRBV7-9 and TRBJ1-2; TRBD1 matches 10 bases. V shed 5 bases, J shed 3 bases, and the junction held 12 bases outside the gene matches. The CDR3 is made up of 17 amino acids. From germline, CDR1 is SEHNR and CDR2 FQNEAQ (reference sequence). CDR3 bases: TGTGCCAGCAGCCACCGGACAGGGGGAGTTGTGGACTATGGCTACACCTTC. Encoded protein: CASSHRTGGVVDYGYTF.

This clonotype was detected a few times. This chain links TRBV28 with TRBJ1-2; D is uncertain. The germline CDR1 and CDR2 sequences are MDHEN and SYDVKM. Trimming stripped 6 bases from V and 7 bases from J, with 18 bases between. This CDR3 is built from 14 residues. The CDR3 here is CASRYRERSSGYTF. The CDR3 region has the DNA TGTGCCAGCAGATACAGAGAGAGATCGAGTGGCTACACCTTC.